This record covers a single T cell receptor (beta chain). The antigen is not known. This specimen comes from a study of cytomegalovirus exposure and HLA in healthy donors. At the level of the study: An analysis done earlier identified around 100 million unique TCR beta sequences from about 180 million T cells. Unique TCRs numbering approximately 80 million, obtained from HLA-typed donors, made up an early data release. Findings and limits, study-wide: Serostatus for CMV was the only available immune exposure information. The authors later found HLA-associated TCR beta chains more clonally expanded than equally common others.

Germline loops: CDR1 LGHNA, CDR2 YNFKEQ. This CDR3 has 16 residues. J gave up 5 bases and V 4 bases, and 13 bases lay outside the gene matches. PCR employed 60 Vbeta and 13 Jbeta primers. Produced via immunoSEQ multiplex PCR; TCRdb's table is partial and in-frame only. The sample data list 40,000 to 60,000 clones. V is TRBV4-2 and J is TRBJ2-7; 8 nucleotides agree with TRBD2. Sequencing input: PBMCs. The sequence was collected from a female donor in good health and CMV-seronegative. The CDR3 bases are TGTGCCAGCAGCCTCCTAGCCGGGAGGGGAAGGGACGAGCAGTACTTC. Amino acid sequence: CASSLLAGRGRDEQYF.